Reported below is one T cell receptor beta chain. Its target is unknown. Here immunoSEQ multiplex PCR was the method, and the copy in TCRdb shows in-frame clones only, minus some. The data hold 20,000 or so clones, with roughly 79% observed a single time. The germline V gene has CDR1 SEHNR and CDR2 FQNEAQ (reference sequence). V dropped 4 bases and J dropped 1; count of bases not matched to a gene: 3. The CDR3 extends over 15 amino acids. Second-dose schedules of about 4 or about 12 weeks were combined. These data are taken from a study of T cell responses to AZD1222 COVID-19 vaccine. Study findings and constraints: The donors showed a predominance of white British ancestry and of females, with possible underestimation of clonal diversity. All repertoire sampling was performed exclusively after the peak T cell response. With two AZD1222 doses given, Spike-specific TCR breadth and depth both rose.

The chain links TRBV7-9 to TRBJ1-3; TRBD1 matches at 8 bases. This sequence originates from an adult who received the AZD1222 COVID-19 vaccine. Material: peripheral blood, obtained 28 days after the second AZD1222 dose. Here the CDR3 DNA reads TGTGCCAGCAGCTGGCAGGGGGCGTCTGGAAACACCATATATTTT. It is translated as CASSWQGASGNTIYF.